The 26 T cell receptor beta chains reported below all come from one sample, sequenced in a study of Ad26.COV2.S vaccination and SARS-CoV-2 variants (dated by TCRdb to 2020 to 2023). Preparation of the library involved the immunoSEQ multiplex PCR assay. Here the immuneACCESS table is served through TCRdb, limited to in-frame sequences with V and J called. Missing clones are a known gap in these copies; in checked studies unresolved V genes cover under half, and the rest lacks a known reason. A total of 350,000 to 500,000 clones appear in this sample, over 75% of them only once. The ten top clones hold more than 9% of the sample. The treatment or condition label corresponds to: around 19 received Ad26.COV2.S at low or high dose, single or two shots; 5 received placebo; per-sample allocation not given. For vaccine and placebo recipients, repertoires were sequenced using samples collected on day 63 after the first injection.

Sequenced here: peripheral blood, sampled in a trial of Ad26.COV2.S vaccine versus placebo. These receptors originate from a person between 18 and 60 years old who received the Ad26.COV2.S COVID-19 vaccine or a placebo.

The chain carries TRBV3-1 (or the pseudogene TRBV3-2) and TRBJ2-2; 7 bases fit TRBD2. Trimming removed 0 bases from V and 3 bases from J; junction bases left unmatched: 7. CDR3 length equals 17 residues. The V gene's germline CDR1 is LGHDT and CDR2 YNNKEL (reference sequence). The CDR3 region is CASSQEGGREDTGELFF. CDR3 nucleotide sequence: TGTGCCAGCAGCCAAGAGGGAGGGAGAGAAGACACCGGGGAGCTGTTTTTT.

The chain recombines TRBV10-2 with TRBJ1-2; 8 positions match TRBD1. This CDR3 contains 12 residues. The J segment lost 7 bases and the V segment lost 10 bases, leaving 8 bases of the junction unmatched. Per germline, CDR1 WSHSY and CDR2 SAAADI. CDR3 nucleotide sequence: TGCGCCATCGAGGACAGGGAAGGTGGCTACACCTTC. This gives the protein CAIEDREGGYTF.

CDR3 coding DNA: TGTGCCAGCAGCTTAGGGGAAACTAGGGATATTCAGTACTTC. Translating gives CASSLGETRDIQYF. The chain uses TRBV7-9 and TRBJ2-4; D might be TRBD2 (5 bases). Germline-derived CDR1 and CDR2 are SEHNR and FQNEAQ (reference sequence). The CDR3 covers 14 residues. With 1 base removed from V and 10 bases from J, the gap between germline ends came to 14 bases.

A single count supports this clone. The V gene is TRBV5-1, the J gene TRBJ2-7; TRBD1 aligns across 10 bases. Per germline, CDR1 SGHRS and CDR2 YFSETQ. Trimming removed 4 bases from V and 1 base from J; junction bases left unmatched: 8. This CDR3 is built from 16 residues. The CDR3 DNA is TGCGCCAGCAGCCTTACCCCGGGACAGGGGTCCTACGAGCAGTACTTC. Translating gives CASSLTPGQGSYEQYF.

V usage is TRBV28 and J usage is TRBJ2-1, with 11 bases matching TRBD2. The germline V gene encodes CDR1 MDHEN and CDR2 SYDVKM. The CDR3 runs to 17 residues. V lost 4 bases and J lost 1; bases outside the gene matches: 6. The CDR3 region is CASSSPIAGGSYNEQFF. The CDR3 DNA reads TGTGCCAGCAGTTCACCGATAGCGGGAGGGTCCTACAATGAGCAGTTCTTC.

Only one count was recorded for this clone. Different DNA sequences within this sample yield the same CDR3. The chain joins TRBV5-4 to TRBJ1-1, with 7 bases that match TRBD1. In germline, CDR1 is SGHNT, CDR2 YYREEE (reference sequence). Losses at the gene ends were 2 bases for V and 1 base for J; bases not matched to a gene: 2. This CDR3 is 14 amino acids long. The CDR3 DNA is TGTGCCAGCAGCTTACAGGGGAGGAACACTGAAGCTTTCTTT. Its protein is CASSLQGRNTEAFF.

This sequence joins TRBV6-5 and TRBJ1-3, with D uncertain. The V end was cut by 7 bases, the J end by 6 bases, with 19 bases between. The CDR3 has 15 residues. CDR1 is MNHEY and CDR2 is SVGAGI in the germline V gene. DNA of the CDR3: TGTGCCAGCACCCCCCTTGGGCGTAGCTTAAACACCATATATTTT. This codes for CASTPLGRSLNTIYF.

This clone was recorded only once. CDR3 nucleotide sequence: TGCGCCAGCAGCCCGTCCCCGGGGACGAACACCGGGGAGCTGTTTTTT. Its translation: CASSPSPGTNTGELFF. The chain is built from TRBV4-3 and TRBJ2-2; tentative D call: TRBD2 (5 bases). The CDR3 totals 16 residues. V was pared by 4 bases and J by 0 bases, with 12 bases between. Germline V gives CDR1 LGHNA, CDR2 YSLEER.

The CDR3 spells CASRGLASLETQYF. The CDR3 DNA sequence: TGTGCCAGCAGGGGACTAGCCTCTTTGGAGACCCAGTACTTC. J is TRBJ2-5 and V is TRBV27; 9 positions match TRBD2. This CDR3 region has 14 residues. Germline CDR1 reads MNHEY; CDR2 reads SMNVEV (reference sequence). V shed 6 bases, J shed 5 bases, and the junction held 7 bases outside the gene matches.

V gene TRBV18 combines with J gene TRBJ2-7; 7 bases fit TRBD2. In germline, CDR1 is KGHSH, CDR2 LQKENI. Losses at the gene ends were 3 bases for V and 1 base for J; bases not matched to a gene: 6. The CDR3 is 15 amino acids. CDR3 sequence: CASSPEAGRSYEQYF. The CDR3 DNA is TGTGCCAGCTCACCCGAAGCGGGGCGGTCCTACGAGCAGTACTTC.

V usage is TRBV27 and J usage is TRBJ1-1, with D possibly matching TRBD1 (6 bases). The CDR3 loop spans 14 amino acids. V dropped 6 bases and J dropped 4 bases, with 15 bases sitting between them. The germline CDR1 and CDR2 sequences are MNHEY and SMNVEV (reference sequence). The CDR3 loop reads CASSRNRVFTEAFF. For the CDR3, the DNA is TGTGCCAGCAGCCGAAACAGGGTTTTCACTGAAGCTTTCTTT.

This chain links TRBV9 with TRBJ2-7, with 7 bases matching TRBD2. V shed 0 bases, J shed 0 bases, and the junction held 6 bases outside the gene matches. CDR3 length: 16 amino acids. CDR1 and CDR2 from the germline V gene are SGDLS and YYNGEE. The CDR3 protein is CASSVEVLAASYEQYF. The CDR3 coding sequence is TGTGCCAGCAGCGTAGAGGTGCTAGCGGCCTCCTACGAGCAGTACTTC.

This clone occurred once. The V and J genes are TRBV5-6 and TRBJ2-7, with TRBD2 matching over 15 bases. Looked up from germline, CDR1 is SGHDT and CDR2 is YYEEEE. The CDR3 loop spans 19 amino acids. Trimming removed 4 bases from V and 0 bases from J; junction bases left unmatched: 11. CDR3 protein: CASSTPGLAGGRSSYEQYF. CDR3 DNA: TGTGCCAGCAGCACTCCGGGACTAGCGGGAGGTAGGAGCTCCTACGAGCAGTACTTC. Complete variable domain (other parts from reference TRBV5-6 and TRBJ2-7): DAGVTQSPTHLIKTRGQQVTLRCSPKSGHDTVSWYQQALGQGPQFIFQYYEEEERQRGNFPDRFSGHQFPNYSSELNVNALLLGDSALYLCASSTPGLAGGRSSYEQYFGPGTRLTVT.

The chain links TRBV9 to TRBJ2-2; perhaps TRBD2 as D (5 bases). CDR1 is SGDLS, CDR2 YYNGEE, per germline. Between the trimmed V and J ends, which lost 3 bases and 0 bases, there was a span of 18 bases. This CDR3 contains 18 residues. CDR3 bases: TGTGCCAGCAGCGCCCCAAAATCTAGCACCTCGAACACCGGGGAGCTGTTTTTT. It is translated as CASSAPKSSTSNTGELFF.

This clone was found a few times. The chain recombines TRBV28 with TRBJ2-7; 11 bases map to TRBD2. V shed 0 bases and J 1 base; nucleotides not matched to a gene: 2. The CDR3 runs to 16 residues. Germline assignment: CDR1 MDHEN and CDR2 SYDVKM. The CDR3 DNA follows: TGTGCCAGCAGTTTATGGGGGACTAGCGGTTCCTACGAGCAGTACTTC. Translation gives CASSLWGTSGSYEQYF.

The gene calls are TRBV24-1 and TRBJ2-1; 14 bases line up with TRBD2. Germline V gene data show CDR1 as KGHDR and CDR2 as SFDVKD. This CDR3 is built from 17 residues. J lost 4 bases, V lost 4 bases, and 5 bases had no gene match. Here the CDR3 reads CATSEKGLAGAYNEQFF. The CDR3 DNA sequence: TGTGCCACCAGTGAGAAGGGACTAGCGGGAGCTTACAATGAGCAGTTCTTC.

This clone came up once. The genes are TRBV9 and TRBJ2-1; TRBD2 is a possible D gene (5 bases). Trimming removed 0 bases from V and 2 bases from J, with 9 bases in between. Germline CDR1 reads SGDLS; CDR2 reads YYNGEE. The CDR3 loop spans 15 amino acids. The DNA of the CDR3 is TGTGCCAGCAGCGTAGAACCTAGCCCCTACAATGAGCAGTTCTTC. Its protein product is CASSVEPSPYNEQFF.

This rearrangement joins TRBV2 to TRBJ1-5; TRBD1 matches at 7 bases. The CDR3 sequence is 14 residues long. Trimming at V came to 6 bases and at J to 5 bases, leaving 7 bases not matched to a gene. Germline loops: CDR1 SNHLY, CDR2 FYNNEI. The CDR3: CASSDRVRDQPQHF. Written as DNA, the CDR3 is TGTGCCAGCAGCGACAGGGTTAGGGATCAGCCCCAGCATTTT.

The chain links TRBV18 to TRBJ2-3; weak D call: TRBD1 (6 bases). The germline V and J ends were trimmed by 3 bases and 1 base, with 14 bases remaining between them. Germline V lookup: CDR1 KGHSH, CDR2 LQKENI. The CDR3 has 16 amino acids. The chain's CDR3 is CASSPIQGSGTDTQYF. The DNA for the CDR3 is TGTGCCAGCTCACCGATACAGGGTTCGGGCACAGATACGCAGTATTTT.

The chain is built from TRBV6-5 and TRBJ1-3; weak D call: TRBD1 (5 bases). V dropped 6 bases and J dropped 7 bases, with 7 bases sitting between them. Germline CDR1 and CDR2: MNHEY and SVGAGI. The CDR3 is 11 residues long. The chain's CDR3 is CASSQGNTIYF. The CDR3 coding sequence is TGTGCCAGCAGCCAGGGTAACACCATATATTTT.

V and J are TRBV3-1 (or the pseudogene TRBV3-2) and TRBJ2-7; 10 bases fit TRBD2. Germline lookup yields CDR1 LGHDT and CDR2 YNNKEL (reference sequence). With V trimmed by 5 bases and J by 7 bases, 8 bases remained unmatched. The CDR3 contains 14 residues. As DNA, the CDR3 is TGTGCCAGCAGCGATAGCGGGAGGTACCGAGAGCAGTACTTC. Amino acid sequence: CASSDSGRYREQYF.

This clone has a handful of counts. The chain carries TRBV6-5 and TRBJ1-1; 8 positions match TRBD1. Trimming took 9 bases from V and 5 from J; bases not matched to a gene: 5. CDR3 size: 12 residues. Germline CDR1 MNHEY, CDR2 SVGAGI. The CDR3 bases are TGTGCCAGTGGACAGGGAGGGACTGAAGCTTTCTTT. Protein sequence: CASGQGGTEAFF.

The CDR3 nucleotides are TGTGCCGGTTTTAACTATGGCTACACCTTC. This gives the protein CAGFNYGYTF. V gene TRBV30 combines with J gene TRBJ1-2; D gene ambiguous. Trimming took off 8 bases at V and 1 base at J, with 5 bases between the two ends. The CDR3 is 10 amino acids. Germline V gene lookup returns CDR1 GTSNPN and CDR2 SVGIG (reference sequence).

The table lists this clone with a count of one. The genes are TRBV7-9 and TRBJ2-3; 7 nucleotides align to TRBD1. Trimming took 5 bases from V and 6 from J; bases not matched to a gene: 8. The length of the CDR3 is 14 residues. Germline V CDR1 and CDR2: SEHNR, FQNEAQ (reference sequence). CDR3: CASSHRTGYDTQYF. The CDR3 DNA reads TGTGCCAGCAGCCACCGGACAGGTTACGATACGCAGTATTTT.

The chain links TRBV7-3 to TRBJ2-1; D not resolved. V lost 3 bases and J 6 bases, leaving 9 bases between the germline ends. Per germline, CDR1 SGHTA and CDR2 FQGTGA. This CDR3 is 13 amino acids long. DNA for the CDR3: TGTGCCAGCAGCTTCTCGTTAGGCAATGAGCAGTTCTTC. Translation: CASSFSLGNEQFF.

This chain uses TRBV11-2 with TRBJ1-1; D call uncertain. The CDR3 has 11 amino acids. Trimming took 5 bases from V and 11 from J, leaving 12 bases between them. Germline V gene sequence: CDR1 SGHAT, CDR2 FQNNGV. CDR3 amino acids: CASSPGELAFF. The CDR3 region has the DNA TGTGCCAGCAGCCCTGGGGAGCTCGCTTTCTTT. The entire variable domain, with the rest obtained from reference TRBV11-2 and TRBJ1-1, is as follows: EAGVAQSPRYKIIEKRQSVAFWCNPISGHATLYWYQQILGQGPKLLIQFQNNGVVDDSQLPKDRFSAERLKGVDSTLKIQPAKLEDSAVYLCASSPGELAFFGQGTRLTVV.